The sequence of this T cell receptor beta chain was determined in a study of blood T cell repertoires in COVID-19. As for the study in general: Italy, Spain and the United States were the sources of the convalescent and acute COVID-19 samples. The analysed material was cDNA or gDNA that came from T cells, B-cell-depleted T cells, or PBMCs.

Germline V CDR1 and CDR2: LGHNA, YNFKEQ. The CDR3 extends over 14 amino acids. The V segment lost 1 base and the J segment 7 bases; nucleotides outside the gene matches: 4. How the authors handled the data: Amplified reference gene primers provided the basis for estimating nucleated cell counts. Only in-frame clones appear in the TCRdb table, and some are missing; sequencing was by immunoSEQ multiplex PCR. For V, J and clone size, that table is used; D and trimming come from the DNA. The sample holds over 110,000 clones; about 91% are singletons and the top ten take 25% to 35%. This TCR was sampled from a human donor in a cohort sampled during active COVID-19. The sample was peripheral blood. The chain carries TRBV4-2 and TRBJ2-7; 10 bases line up with TRBD1. The CDR3 sequence: CASSQAGQGVEQYF. As DNA, the CDR3 is TGTGCCAGCAGCCAAGCCGGACAGGGGGTTGAGCAGTACTTC.